Detailed here is one T cell receptor beta chain. Its antigen is not known. The protocol was immunoSEQ multiplex PCR, while the TCRdb copy is restricted to in-frame clones and leaves out a portion. The sample consists of 95,000 to 130,000 clones, roughly 85% of them appearing once. This sample stems from a study of T cell responses to AZD1222 COVID-19 vaccine. Study-wide findings and caveats: Nearly half of spike-specific TCRs reportedly target unmutated variant regions. Donors skewed white British and female; clonal diversity was possibly underestimated. Vaccine-related CD4 TCRs covered spike, predominating at 160-218 and 743-854.

Germline CDR1 reads LGHDT; CDR2 reads YNNKEL (reference sequence). Trimming stripped 1 base from V and 3 bases from J, with 7 bases between. The CDR3 spans 14 residues. This TCR derives from an adult in good health. Material: peripheral blood, obtained on day 0 of MenACWY control vaccination. The chain employs TRBV3-1 (or the pseudogene TRBV3-2) and TRBJ1-5; D unresolved. The CDR3 reads CASSQGRVNQPQHF. The CDR3 DNA is TGTGCCAGCAGCCAAGGAAGAGTCAATCAGCCCCAGCATTTT.